This T cell receptor (beta chain) was captured in a study of blood T cell repertoires in COVID-19. Study-level background: Samples came from the United States, Italy and Spain, spanning acute and convalescent COVID-19.

Sequenced by immunoSEQ multiplex PCR; TCRdb stores in-frame clones only, minus some. There are roughly 410,000 clones in the sample; about 89% occur only once, and under 3% lies in the top ten. Trimming cost V 5 bases and J 9 bases; bases outside gene matches: 18. Germline CDR1 SGHTA, CDR2 FQGTGA. The CDR3 has 18 residues. The receptor was derived from a woman aged 55-70 years with COVID-19, enrolled during active disease. The gene calls are TRBV7-3 and TRBJ2-3; 12 bases are a match to TRBD1. Specimen: peripheral blood. The CDR3, as DNA: TGTGCCAGCAGCCCACCGGGACAGGGGGCCCCTTCAATAGAGACGCAGTATTTT. Translation gives CASSPPGQGAPSIETQYF.